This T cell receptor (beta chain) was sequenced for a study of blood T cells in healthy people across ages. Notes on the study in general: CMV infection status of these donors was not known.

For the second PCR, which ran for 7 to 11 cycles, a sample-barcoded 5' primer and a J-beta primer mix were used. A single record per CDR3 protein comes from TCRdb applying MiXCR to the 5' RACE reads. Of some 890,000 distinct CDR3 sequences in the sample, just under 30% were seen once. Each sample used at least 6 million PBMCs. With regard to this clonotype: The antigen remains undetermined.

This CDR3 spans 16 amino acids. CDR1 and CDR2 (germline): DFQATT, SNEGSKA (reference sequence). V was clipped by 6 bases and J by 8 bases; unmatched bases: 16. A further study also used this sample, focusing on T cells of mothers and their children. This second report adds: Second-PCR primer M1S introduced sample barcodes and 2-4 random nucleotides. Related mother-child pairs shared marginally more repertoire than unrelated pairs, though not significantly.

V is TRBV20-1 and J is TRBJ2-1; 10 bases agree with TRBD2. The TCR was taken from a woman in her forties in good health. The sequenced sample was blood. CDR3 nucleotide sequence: TGCAGTGCCCCGGAGGTAGCGGGGGGAATTCTCGATGAGCAGTTCTTC. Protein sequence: CSAPEVAGGILDEQFF.